These 16 T cell receptor beta chains came from one sample sequenced in a study of vaccination and CD4 T cells after COVID-19. No antigen has been identified for these receptors. Oncomine TCR Beta short-read sequencing was applied to DNA from cultured CD4+ T cells. TCRdb re-derived calls from the PCR reads in MiXCR, one entry per CDR3 protein. The sample lists 10,000 to 13,000 distinct CDR3 sequences, less than 70% occurring once. Treatment described: approximately 9-day PBMC culture with coronavirus spike peptide pools or control peptides (ViraFEST assay). What was sequenced was CD4+ T cells from blood, cultured in vitro. Every receptor here comes from a human donor who had recovered from COVID-19.

Note on this clonotype: The junction shows a germline mismatch at one end, possibly a read error. The chain recombines TRBV20-1 with TRBJ2-2; 7 bases are a match to TRBD2. Germline values: CDR1 DFQATT, CDR2 SNEGSKA (reference sequence). This CDR3 is built from 12 residues. The CDR3: CSTSEGAGELFF. The CDR3 DNA follows: TGCAGTACTAGCGAGGGAGCCGGGGAGCTGTTTTTT.

The chain links TRBV21-1 to TRBJ2-1; TRBD2 is taken as the D call from the table, unchecked against the DNA. TRBV21-1 is given as a pseudogene. The CDR3 has 17 residues. The CDR3 sequence: CASSTPKGTIIYNEQFF. For the CDR3, the DNA is TGTGCCAGCAGCACTCCGAAGGGGACTATTATATACAATGAGCAGTTCTTC.

V and J are TRBV5-1 and TRBJ1-6; TRBD1 matches 9 bases. Germline-derived CDR1 and CDR2 are SGHRS and YFSETQ. J was trimmed by 7 bases and V by 4 bases; bases with no gene match: 6. The CDR3 contains 15 residues. This CDR3 reads CASSQGTGPNSPLHF. As DNA, the CDR3 is TGCGCCAGCAGCCAAGGGACAGGGCCAAATTCACCCCTCCACTTT.

The chain links TRBV2 to TRBJ2-7, with D perhaps TRBD2 (5 bases). Per the germline V gene, CDR1 is SNHLY and CDR2 is FYNNEI. CDR3 size: 13 residues. V was trimmed by 6 bases and J by 3 bases, leaving 12 bases between them. The CDR3 here is CASRTGLYYEQYF. The DNA for the CDR3 is TGTGCCAGCAGGACTGGACTGTACTACGAGCAGTACTTC.

The rearrangement uses TRBV20-1 and TRBJ1-5; D not certain. Germline CDR1 reads DFQATT; CDR2 reads SNEGSKA (reference sequence). CDR3 length: 17 amino acids. The V end was cut by 0 bases, the J end by 3 bases, with 18 bases between. The CDR3: CSARDMESTFSNQPQHF. CDR3 DNA: TGCAGTGCTAGAGACATGGAATCAACCTTTTCCAATCAGCCCCAGCATTTT.

The chain has TRBV20-1 and TRBJ2-1; 9 bases fit TRBD2. Germline CDR1 is DFQATT and CDR2 is SNEGSKA (reference sequence). J lost 7 bases, V lost 3 bases, and 10 bases had no gene match. The CDR3 runs 15 residues. CDR3 nucleotide sequence: TGCAGTGCTAGTTCCGCGGGAGGGCCTCTAAATGAGCAGTTCTTC. Translated, it gives CSASSAGGPLNEQFF.

This chain uses TRBV20-1 with TRBJ2-2; D is uncertain. The CDR3 is 13 amino acids. Between the trimmed V and J ends, which lost 4 bases and 1 base, there was a span of 7 bases. CDR1 and CDR2 (germline): DFQATT, SNEGSKA (reference sequence). This CDR3 is CSAINGNTGELFF. DNA for the CDR3: TGCAGTGCTATCAATGGGAACACCGGGGAGCTGTTTTTT.

This clonotype has only one observation. The chain employs TRBV6-5 and TRBJ2-5, with D possibly called TRBD1 or TRBD2 (6 bases each). Deletions cut 2 bases from V and 3 bases from J, with 10 bases between. This CDR3 is 14 amino acids long. Germline V gene lookup returns CDR1 MNHEY and CDR2 SVGAGI. The CDR3, as DNA: TGTGCCAGCAGTTACCGGGGGCTGGAAGAGACCCAGTACTTC. This encodes CASSYRGLEETQYF.

There are a few counts of this clonotype. J is TRBJ1-5 and V is TRBV30; D is unresolved. Germline assignment: CDR1 GTSNPN and CDR2 SVGIG (reference sequence). Trimming removed 0 bases from V and 0 bases from J, with 3 bases in between. The CDR3 has 13 residues. In DNA form, the CDR3 reads TGTGCCTGGAGTGTATTTAGCAATCAGCCCCAGCATTTT. Translated, it gives CAWSVFSNQPQHF.

This clonotype has just a few counts. This chain uses TRBV7-9 with TRBJ2-3; no clear D gene. The CDR3 spans 15 residues. Per the germline V gene, CDR1 is SEHNR and CDR2 is FQNEAQ (reference sequence). Trimming cost V 1 base and J 4 bases, with 12 bases left between them. In DNA, the CDR3 is TGTGCCAGCAGCTTAGGTCTGGGGTCCGCAGATACGCAGTATTTT. It translates to CASSLGLGSADTQYF.

This clonotype has a single count. V gene TRBV7-2 combines with J gene TRBJ1-2; tentatively, D is TRBD1 (6 bases). This CDR3 is 14 amino acids long. V lost 1 base, J lost 7 bases, and 13 bases lay in between. Germline assignment: CDR1 SGHTA and CDR2 FQGNSA. In DNA form, the CDR3 reads TGTGCCAGCAGCTTAGGTTCCGGGGGCCGTGGCTACACCTTC. This gives the protein CASSLGSGGRGYTF.

V is TRBV20-1 and J is TRBJ1-1; D is uncertain. This CDR3 spans 11 amino acids. The V gene lost 0 bases and the J gene lost 5 bases, with 4 bases spanning the gap. The germline CDR1 and CDR2 sequences are DFQATT and SNEGSKA (reference sequence). Here the CDR3 reads CSARDQTEAFF. CDR3 DNA: TGCAGTGCTAGAGACCAGACTGAAGCTTTCTTT.

The chain recombines TRBV27 with TRBJ2-3, with TRBD1 as a possible D gene (6 bases). Germline CDR1 reads MNHEY; CDR2 reads SMNVEV (reference sequence). This CDR3 comprises 15 residues. V lost 6 bases and J 2 bases, leaving 15 bases between the germline ends. The CDR3 sequence is CASSSFGQFTDTQYF. CDR3 nucleotide sequence: TGTGCCAGCAGCTCATTTGGACAGTTCACAGATACGCAGTATTTT.

This clonotype was observed once. The chain carries TRBV5-5 and TRBJ1-6, with D hard to call. V was pared by 0 bases and J by 7 bases, with 11 bases between. CDR3 length: 15 residues. CDR1 is SGHKS and CDR2 is YYEKEE in the germline V gene (reference sequence). The CDR3 region has the DNA TGTGCCAGCAGCTTGGAGCTTTCGGGAAATTCACCCCTCCACTTT. Amino acid sequence: CASSLELSGNSPLHF. The whole variable domain, filled in from reference TRBV5-5 and TRBJ1-6, reads DAGVTQSPTHLIKTRGQQVTLRCSPISGHKSVSWYQQVLGQGPQFIFQYYEKEERGRGNFPDRFSARQFPNYSSELNVNALLLGDSALYLCASSLELSGNSPLHFGNGTRLTVT.

This rearrangement joins TRBV2 to TRBJ2-7; D unclear. The ends were cut back, 6 bases at V and 2 bases at J, with 5 bases in the middle. The germline CDR1 and CDR2 sequences are SNHLY and FYNNEI. The CDR3 has 11 residues. The chain's CDR3 is CASRMTYEQYF. The CDR3 region has the DNA TGTGCCAGCAGGATGACCTACGAGCAGTACTTC.

The CDR3 DNA follows: TGTGCCAGCATGATCGGGGGAAACCAAGAGACCCAGTACTTC. This gives the protein CASMIGGNQETQYF. The J gene is TRBJ2-5, the V gene TRBV2; perhaps TRBD2 as D (6 bases). Deletions cut 7 bases from V and 0 bases from J, with 12 bases between. Germline assignment: CDR1 SNHLY and CDR2 FYNNEI. The CDR3 runs 14 residues.